One and the same sample provided the 18 T cell receptor beta chains below, sequenced in a study of cytomegalovirus exposure and HLA in healthy donors. The PCR ran on 60 Vbeta and 13 Jbeta primers. The table came from immunoSEQ multiplex PCR; TCRdb's copy has only in-frame clones and leaves some out. The data show 110,000 or so clones, more than 65% seen once. Material: PBMCs. The receptors originated from a man aged 35-49 years in good health and CMV-seropositive.

This chain links TRBV10-2 with TRBJ1-4; D gene unclear. Germline V gene sequence: CDR1 WSHSY, CDR2 SAAADI. Trimming removed 4 bases from V and 5 bases from J, with 14 bases in between. CDR3 length: 15 residues. This CDR3 reads CASSAARLANEKLFF. The CDR3 DNA reads TGCGCCAGCAGTGCAGCCAGGTTGGCAAATGAAAAACTGTTTTTT.

V and J are TRBV15 and TRBJ2-7, with TRBD2 matching over 9 bases. V was pared by 0 bases and J by 2 bases, with 11 bases of the junction left unmatched. This CDR3 region has 18 residues. Germline CDR1 and CDR2: LNHNV and YYDKDF (reference sequence). CDR3 in amino acids: CATSRDPPPLAGTYEQYF. The CDR3 nucleotides read TGTGCCACCAGCAGAGACCCTCCCCCGCTAGCGGGGACCTACGAGCAGTACTTC.

The chain combines TRBV7-8 with TRBJ2-2; possibly TRBD2 for D (5 bases). CDR3 size: 17 residues. Trimming removed 2 bases at V and 0 bases at J, with 13 bases between. CDR1 and CDR2 (germline): SGHVS, FQNEAQ. CDR3 in DNA: TGTGCCAGCAGCTTATTTTTACGGGGATCGAACACCGGGGAGCTGTTTTTT. Translating gives CASSLFLRGSNTGELFF.

This clone was counted between two and nine times. V and J are TRBV7-9 and TRBJ2-3; 8 nucleotides match TRBD1. The CDR3 spans 14 residues. Per germline, CDR1 SEHNR and CDR2 FQNEAQ (reference sequence). V gave up 5 bases and J gave up 8 bases; unmatched junction bases: 9. The CDR3 DNA follows: TGTGCCAGCAGCCCCACCGGACAGGGTGGTACGCAGTATTTT. Its translation: CASSPTGQGGTQYF.

The V gene is TRBV19, the J gene TRBJ2-3; TRBD2 matches 8 bases. This CDR3 is built from 15 residues. V lost 7 bases to trimming and J lost 5 bases; unmatched junction nucleotides: 11. In germline, CDR1 is LNHDA, CDR2 SQIVND (reference sequence). The CDR3 DNA follows: TGTGCCAGTACCGAGATGGCGGGGGGCAGAGATACGCAGTATTTT. Its translation: CASTEMAGGRDTQYF.

The rearrangement uses TRBV6-6 and TRBJ1-5; tentatively, D is TRBD1 (5 bases). V dropped 7 bases and J dropped 3 bases, with 10 bases sitting between them. The germline V gene encodes CDR1 MNHNY and CDR2 SVGAGI (reference sequence). The CDR3 is 13 amino acids. In DNA, the CDR3 is TGTGCCAGCAAAAGACAGACCAATCAGCCCCAGCATTTT. Its protein product is CASKRQTNQPQHF.

J is TRBJ2-7 and V is TRBV9; a possible D gene is TRBD1 (5 bases). In germline, CDR1 is SGDLS, CDR2 YYNGEE. The CDR3 extends over 14 amino acids. Trimming removed 0 bases from V and 2 bases from J, with 9 bases in between. The CDR3 nucleotides read TGTGCCAGCAGCGTAGCGGACAACCCCTACGAGCAGTACTTC. Its protein is CASSVADNPYEQYF.

Here the CDR3 DNA reads TGTGCCAGCACCACGTTGATTCCCAGGACAGGGCTGGCAGATACGCAGTATTTT. This sequence encodes CASTTLIPRTGLADTQYF. The chain links TRBV28 to TRBJ2-3, with 8 bases identical to TRBD1. Germline V gives CDR1 MDHEN, CDR2 SYDVKM. CDR3 length: 18 residues. V was clipped by 7 bases and J by 4 bases; unmatched bases: 19.

This rearrangement joins TRBV28 to TRBJ1-4, with D hard to call. The germline CDR1 and CDR2 sequences are MDHEN and SYDVKM. V lost 4 bases and J 8 bases, leaving 20 bases between the germline ends. The CDR3 spans 16 residues. The CDR3 loop reads CASSSPSPGWREKLFF. CDR3 bases: TGTGCCAGCAGTTCACCATCACCTGGTTGGAGGGAAAAACTGTTTTTT.

The V and J genes are TRBV10-2 and TRBJ2-3; no reliable D call. Germline V gives CDR1 WSHSY, CDR2 SAAADI. Trimming pared 0 bases from V and 4 bases from J, leaving 11 bases between. The CDR3 has 15 residues. The CDR3 region has the DNA TGCGCCAGCAGTGAGTCGACTCCGGGTGCAGATACGCAGTATTTT. It codes for CASSESTPGADTQYF.

There are a few counts of this clone. This chain joins TRBV5-1 and TRBJ1-6, with 10 bases that match TRBD1. V lost 5 bases, J lost 8 bases, and 4 bases stayed unmatched. The V gene's germline CDR1 is SGHRS and CDR2 YFSETQ. CDR3 length: 14 amino acids. This CDR3 is CASRPGQGYSPLHF. The CDR3 DNA sequence: TGCGCCAGCAGGCCGGGACAGGGGTATTCACCCCTCCACTTT.

The chain has TRBV18 and TRBJ1-1; the match to TRBD1 covers 7 bases. The CDR3 spans 16 residues. From germline, CDR1 is KGHSH and CDR2 LQKENI. V lost 3 bases to trimming and J lost 1 base; unmatched junction nucleotides: 8. In DNA, the CDR3 is TGTGCCAGCTCACCCCAGAGGGACAGAACGAACACTGAAGCTTTCTTT. Its translation is CASSPQRDRTNTEAFF.

DNA for the CDR3: TGTGCCAGCAGTTTAAGGGGAGGGCTCTTTGGCTACACCTTC. Amino acids: CASSLRGGLFGYTF. The rearrangement links TRBV28 to TRBJ1-2, with D possibly matching TRBD1 (5 bases). The germline gives CDR1 MDHEN, CDR2 SYDVKM. V shed 2 bases and J shed 7 bases, with 14 bases lying between them. This CDR3 has 14 amino acids.

This clone was counted once. The chain is built from TRBV2 and TRBJ2-5; D is perhaps TRBD1 (6 bases). The CDR3 is made up of 13 amino acids. From germline, CDR1 is SNHLY and CDR2 FYNNEI. Trimming removed 6 bases from V and 2 bases from J, with 10 bases in between. DNA of the CDR3: TGTGCCAGCAGGATAGGACAGCAAGAGACCCAGTACTTC. This gives the protein CASRIGQQETQYF.

The table lists this clone with a count of one. The same CDR3 is also encoded by other DNA sequences in this sample. V is TRBV7-2 and J is TRBJ1-4; a weak D match, TRBD1 (5 bases). Germline V gives CDR1 SGHTA, CDR2 FQGNSA. The CDR3 runs 15 residues. The ends were cut back, 5 bases at V and 1 base at J, with 11 bases in the middle. The CDR3, as DNA: TGTGCCAGCAGCCCCCAGGGAGGAACTAATGAAAAACTGTTTTTT. It encodes CASSPQGGTNEKLFF.

The genes are TRBV7-9 and TRBJ1-1, with D possibly being TRBD1 (6 bases). The V end was cut by 1 base, the J end by 12 bases, with 12 bases between. CDR1 SEHNR and CDR2 FQNEAQ come from the germline V gene (reference sequence). The length of the CDR3 is 12 residues. The CDR3 reads CASSLEEGGPFF. The CDR3 DNA follows: TGTGCCAGCAGCTTAGAGGAGGGGGGGCCTTTCTTT.

The chain joins TRBV15 to TRBJ1-2, with D unresolved. Deletions cut 0 bases from V and 2 bases from J, with 7 bases between. The CDR3 sequence is 14 residues long. CDR1 is LNHNV and CDR2 is YYDKDF in the germline V gene (reference sequence). In DNA form, the CDR3 reads TGTGCCACCAGCAGAGATCGTTTCAACTATGGCTACACCTTC. Its protein is CATSRDRFNYGYTF.

The chain couples TRBV6-6 to TRBJ1-5; 9 bases map to TRBD1. Per germline, CDR1 MNHNY and CDR2 SVGAGI (reference sequence). Trimming took 4 bases from V and 5 from J; bases not matched to a gene: 9. This CDR3 is 16 amino acids long. CDR3 region: CASSSRDRVYDQPQHF. The CDR3 DNA is TGTGCCAGCAGTTCCCGGGACAGGGTATATGATCAGCCCCAGCATTTT.